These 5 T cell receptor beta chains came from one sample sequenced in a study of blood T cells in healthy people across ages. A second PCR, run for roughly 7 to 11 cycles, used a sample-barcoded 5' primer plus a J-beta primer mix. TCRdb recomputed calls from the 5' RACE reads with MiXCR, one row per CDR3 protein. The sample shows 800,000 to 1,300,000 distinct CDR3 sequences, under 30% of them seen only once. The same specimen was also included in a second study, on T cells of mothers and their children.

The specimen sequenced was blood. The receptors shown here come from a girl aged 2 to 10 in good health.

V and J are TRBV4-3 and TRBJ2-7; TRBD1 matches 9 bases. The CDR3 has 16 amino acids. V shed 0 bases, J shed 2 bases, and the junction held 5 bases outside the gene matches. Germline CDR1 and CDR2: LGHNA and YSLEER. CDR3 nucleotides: TGCGCCAGCAGCCAAGATACGACAGGGGGACCCTACGAGCAGTACTTC. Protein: CASSQDTTGGPYEQYF.

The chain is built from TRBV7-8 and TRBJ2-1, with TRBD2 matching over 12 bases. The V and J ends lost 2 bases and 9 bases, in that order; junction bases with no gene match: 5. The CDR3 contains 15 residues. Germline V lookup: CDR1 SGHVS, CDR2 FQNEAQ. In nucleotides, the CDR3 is TGTGCCAGCAGCTTAACTAGCGGGAGGTTAGGTGAGCAGTTCTTC. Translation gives CASSLTSGRLGEQFF. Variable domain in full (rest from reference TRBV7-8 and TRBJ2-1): GAGVSQSPRYKVAKRGQDVALRCDPISGHVSLFWYQQALGQGPEFLTYFQNEAQLDKSGLPSDRFFAERPEGSVSTLKIQRTQQEDSAVYLCASSLTSGRLGEQFFGPGTRLTVL.

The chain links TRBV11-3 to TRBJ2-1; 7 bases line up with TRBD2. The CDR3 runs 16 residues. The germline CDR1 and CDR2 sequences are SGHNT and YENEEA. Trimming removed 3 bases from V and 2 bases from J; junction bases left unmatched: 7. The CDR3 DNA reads TGTGCCAGCAGCTTGAACCGGCTAGCGGCCTACAATGAGCAGTTCTTC. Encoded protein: CASSLNRLAAYNEQFF.

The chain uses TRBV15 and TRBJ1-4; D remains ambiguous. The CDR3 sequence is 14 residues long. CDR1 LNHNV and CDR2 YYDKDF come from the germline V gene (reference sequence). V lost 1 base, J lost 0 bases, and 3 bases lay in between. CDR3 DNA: TGTGCCACCAGCAGAGGCGCAACTAATGAAAAACTGTTTTTT. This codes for CATSRGATNEKLFF.

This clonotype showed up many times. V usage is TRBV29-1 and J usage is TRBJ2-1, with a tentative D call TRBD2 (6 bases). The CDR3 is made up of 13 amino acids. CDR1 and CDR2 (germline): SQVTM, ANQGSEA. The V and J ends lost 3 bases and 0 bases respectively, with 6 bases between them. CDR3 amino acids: CSVEGGSYNEQFF. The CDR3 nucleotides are TGCAGCGTTGAGGGGGGCTCCTACAATGAGCAGTTCTTC.